A selection of T cell receptor beta chains follows, all from one sample in a study of CD8+CD57+ T cells in acquired aplastic anemia. TCRdb reanalysed the reads using MiXCR and keeps one entry per CDR3 protein. The table has about 190,000 distinct CDR3 sequences, about three fifths seen once. Sequenced material: sorted CD4+, CD8+, or CD8+CD57+ T cells (not recorded which) from PBMCs. Every receptor here comes from a human donor with severe aplastic anemia or a healthy control (not recorded which). Each CDR3 is given with its conserved first and last residue. Fields, in order: clone size, V gene, J gene, D gene, CDR3 protein, CDR3 DNA. D genes are given only for firm matches. Size values are once, few and many counts, or a class for expanded clones, and some rows have none.

abundance: -
v_gene: TRBV20-1
j_gene: TRBJ2-5
d_gene: -
CDR3aa: CSASDDSRETQYF
CDR3nt: TGCAGTGCTTCCGACGATAGCAGGGAGACCCAGTACTTC

abundance: -
v_gene: TRBV19
j_gene: TRBJ1-3
d_gene: -
CDR3aa: CASSSLSTRSGNTIYF
CDR3nt: TGTGCCAGTAGTTCCCTGAGTACGCGCTCTGGAAACACCATATATTTT

abundance: -
v_gene: TRBV10-2
j_gene: TRBJ1-2
d_gene: -
CDR3aa: CASSEMGLWNGYTF
CDR3nt: TGTGCCAGCAGTGAAATGGGCCTCTGGAATGGCTACACCTTC

abundance: -
v_gene: TRBV2
j_gene: TRBJ2-2
d_gene: TRBD1
CDR3aa: CASRPDRGTGELFF
CDR3nt: TGTGCCAGCAGACCGGACAGGGGAACCGGGGAGCTGTTTTTT

abundance: few
v_gene: TRBV7-2
j_gene: TRBJ2-3
d_gene: -
CDR3aa: CASSQGVGGDTQYF
CDR3nt: TGTGCCAGCAGCCAAGGTGTTGGGGGCGATACGCAGTATTTT

abundance: -
v_gene: TRBV7-2
j_gene: TRBJ2-1
d_gene: TRBD1
CDR3aa: CASSLARTGHEQFF
CDR3nt: TGTGCCAGCAGCTTAGCGCGGACAGGACATGAGCAGTTCTTC

abundance: -
v_gene: TRBV7-9
j_gene: TRBJ1-3
d_gene: -
CDR3aa: CASTNPGLSGNTIYF
CDR3nt: TGTGCCAGCACCAATCCCGGACTCTCCGGAAACACCATATATTTT

abundance: few
v_gene: TRBV5-1
j_gene: TRBJ1-4
d_gene: -
CDR3aa: CASSFQGPTNEKLFF
CDR3nt: TGCGCCAGCAGCTTTCAGGGTCCAACTAATGAAAAACTGTTTTTT

abundance: -
v_gene: TRBV5-5
j_gene: TRBJ2-3
d_gene: TRBD2
CDR3aa: CASSPVAGGLGTDTQYF
CDR3nt: TGTGCCAGCAGCCCAGTAGCGGGGGGGCTGGGCACAGATACGCAGTATTTT

abundance: -
v_gene: TRBV24-1
j_gene: TRBJ1-2
d_gene: TRBD1
CDR3aa: CATSGPRPGGYGYTF
CDR3nt: TGTGCCACCAGTGGTCCGAGACCAGGGGGGTATGGCTACACCTTC

abundance: few
v_gene: TRBV7-9
j_gene: TRBJ2-7
d_gene: -
CDR3aa: CASSPPQGHEQYF
CDR3nt: TGTGCCAGCAGTCCTCCACAGGGCCACGAGCAGTACTTC

abundance: -
v_gene: TRBV10-3
j_gene: TRBJ1-3
d_gene: TRBD1
CDR3aa: CATKPGGGNTIYF
CDR3nt: TGTGCCACCAAGCCAGGGGGAGGAAACACCATATATTTT

abundance: -
v_gene: TRBV7-2
j_gene: TRBJ2-7
d_gene: TRBD1
CDR3aa: CASSPRTGTYEQYF
CDR3nt: TGTGCCAGCAGCCCAAGGACAGGTACCTACGAGCAGTACTTC

abundance: -
v_gene: TRBV20-1
j_gene: TRBJ2-1
d_gene: -
CDR3aa: CSAREGQGQFF
CDR3nt: TGCAGTGCTAGAGAAGGGCAAGGGCAGTTCTTC

abundance: -
v_gene: TRBV9
j_gene: TRBJ1-2
d_gene: TRBD1
CDR3aa: CASSAETGGDGYTF
CDR3nt: TGTGCCAGCAGCGCTGAAACAGGGGGCGATGGCTACACCTTC

abundance: -
v_gene: TRBV20-1
j_gene: TRBJ1-5
d_gene: -
CDR3aa: CSAVGGFNQPQHF
CDR3nt: TGCAGTGCCGTAGGCGGTTTCAATCAGCCCCAGCATTTT